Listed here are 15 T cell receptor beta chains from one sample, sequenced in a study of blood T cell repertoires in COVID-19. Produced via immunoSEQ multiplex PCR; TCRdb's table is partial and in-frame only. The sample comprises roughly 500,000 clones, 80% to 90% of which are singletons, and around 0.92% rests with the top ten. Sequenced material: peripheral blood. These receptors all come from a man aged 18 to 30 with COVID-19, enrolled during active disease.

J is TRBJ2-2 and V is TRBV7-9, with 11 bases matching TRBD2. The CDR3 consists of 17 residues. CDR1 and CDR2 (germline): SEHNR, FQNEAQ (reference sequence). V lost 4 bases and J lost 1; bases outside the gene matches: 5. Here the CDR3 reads CASSSLAGGLNTGELFF. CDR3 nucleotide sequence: TGTGCCAGCAGCTCCTTAGCGGGAGGGCTGAACACCGGGGAGCTGTTTTTT.

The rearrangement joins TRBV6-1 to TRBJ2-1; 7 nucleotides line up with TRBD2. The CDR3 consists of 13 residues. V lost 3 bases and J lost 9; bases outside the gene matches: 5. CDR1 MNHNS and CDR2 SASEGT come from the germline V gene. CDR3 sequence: CASSESKRGEQFF. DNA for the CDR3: TGTGCCAGCAGTGAGTCGAAGCGGGGTGAGCAGTTCTTC.

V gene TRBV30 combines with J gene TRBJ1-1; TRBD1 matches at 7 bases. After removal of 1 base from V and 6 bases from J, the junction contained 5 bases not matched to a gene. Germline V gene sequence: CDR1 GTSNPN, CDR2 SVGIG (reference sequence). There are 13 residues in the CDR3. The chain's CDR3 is CAWSAGTAAEAFF. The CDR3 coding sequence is TGTGCCTGGAGTGCCGGGACAGCCGCTGAAGCTTTCTTT.

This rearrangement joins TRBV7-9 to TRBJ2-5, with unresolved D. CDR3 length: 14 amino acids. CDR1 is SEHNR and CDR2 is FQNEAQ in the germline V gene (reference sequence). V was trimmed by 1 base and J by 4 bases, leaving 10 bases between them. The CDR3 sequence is CASSLGALIETQYF. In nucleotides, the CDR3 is TGTGCCAGCAGCTTAGGGGCGCTTATAGAGACCCAGTACTTC.

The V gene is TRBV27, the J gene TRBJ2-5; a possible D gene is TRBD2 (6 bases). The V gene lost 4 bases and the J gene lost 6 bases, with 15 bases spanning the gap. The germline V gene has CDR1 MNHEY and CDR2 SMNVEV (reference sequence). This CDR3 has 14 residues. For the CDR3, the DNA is TGTGCCAGCAGTTCCCTAGTGGCGGGGCAGACCCAGTACTTC. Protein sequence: CASSSLVAGQTQYF.

The CDR3 bases are TGTGCCAGCAGTGGGACTAGCGGGAGTTCCTACGAGCAGTACTTC. Protein sequence: CASSGTSGSSYEQYF. The genes are TRBV2 and TRBJ2-7; 13 positions agree with TRBD2. Germline CDR1 reads SNHLY; CDR2 reads FYNNEI. This CDR3 is 15 amino acids long. The V gene end was trimmed by 4 bases and the J gene end by 1 base; junction bases not matched to a gene: 1.

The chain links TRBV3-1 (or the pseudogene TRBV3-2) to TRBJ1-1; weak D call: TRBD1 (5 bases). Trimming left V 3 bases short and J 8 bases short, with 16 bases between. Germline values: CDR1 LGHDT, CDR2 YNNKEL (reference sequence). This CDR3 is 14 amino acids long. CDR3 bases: TGTGCCAGCAGCCACCTGCTGAGGACAACCGAAGCTTTCTTT. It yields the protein CASSHLLRTTEAFF.

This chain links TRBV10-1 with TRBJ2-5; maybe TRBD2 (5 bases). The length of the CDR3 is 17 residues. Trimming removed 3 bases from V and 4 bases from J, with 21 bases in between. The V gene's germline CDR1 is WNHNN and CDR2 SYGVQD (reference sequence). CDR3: CASSDGRAGGVAETQYF. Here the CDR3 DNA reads TGCGCCAGCAGTGACGGGCGAGCAGGAGGTGTAGCAGAGACCCAGTACTTC.

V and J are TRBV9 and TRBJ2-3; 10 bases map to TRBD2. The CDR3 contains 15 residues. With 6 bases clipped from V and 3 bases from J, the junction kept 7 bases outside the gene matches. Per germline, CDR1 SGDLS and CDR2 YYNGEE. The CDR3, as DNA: TGTGCCAGCAACCTAGGACTAGCGGAAACAGATACGCAGTATTTT. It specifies CASNLGLAETDTQYF. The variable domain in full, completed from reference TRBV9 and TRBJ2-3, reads DSGVTQTPKHLITATGQRVTLRCSPRSGDLSVYWYQQSLDQGLQFLIQYYNGEERAKGNILERFSAQQFPDLHSELNLSSLELGDSALYFCASNLGLAETDTQYFGPGTRLTVL.

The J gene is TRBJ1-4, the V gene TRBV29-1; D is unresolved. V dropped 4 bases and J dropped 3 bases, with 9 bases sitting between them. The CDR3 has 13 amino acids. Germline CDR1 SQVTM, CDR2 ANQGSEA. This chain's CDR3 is CSVGLSPNEKLFF. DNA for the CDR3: TGCAGCGTTGGGTTGAGCCCTAATGAAAAACTGTTTTTT.

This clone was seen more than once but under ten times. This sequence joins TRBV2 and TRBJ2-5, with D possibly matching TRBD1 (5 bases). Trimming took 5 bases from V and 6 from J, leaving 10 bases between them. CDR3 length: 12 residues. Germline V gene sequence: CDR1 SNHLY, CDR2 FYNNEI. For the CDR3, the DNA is TGTGCCAGCAGTTTGCTGGGGCAGACCCAGTACTTC. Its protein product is CASSLLGQTQYF.

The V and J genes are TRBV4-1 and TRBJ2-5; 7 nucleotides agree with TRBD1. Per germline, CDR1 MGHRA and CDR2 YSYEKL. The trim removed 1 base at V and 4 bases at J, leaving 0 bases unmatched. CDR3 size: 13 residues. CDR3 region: CASSQAGGETQYF. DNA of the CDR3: TGCGCCAGCAGCCAAGCAGGGGGAGAGACCCAGTACTTC.

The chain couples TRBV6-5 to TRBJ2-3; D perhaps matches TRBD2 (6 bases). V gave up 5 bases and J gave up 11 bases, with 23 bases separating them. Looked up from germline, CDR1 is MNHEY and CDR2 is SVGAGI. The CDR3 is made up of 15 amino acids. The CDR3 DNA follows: TGTGCCAGCAGTAATCCACTAGCAAGGTCTGGGGGGCAGTATTTT. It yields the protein CASSNPLARSGGQYF.

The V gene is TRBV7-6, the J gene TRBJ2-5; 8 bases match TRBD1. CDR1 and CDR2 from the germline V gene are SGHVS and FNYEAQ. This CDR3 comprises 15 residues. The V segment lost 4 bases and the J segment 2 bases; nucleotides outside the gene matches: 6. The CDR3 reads CASSWTGSGQETQYF. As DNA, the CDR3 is TGTGCCAGCAGCTGGACAGGGAGCGGGCAAGAGACCCAGTACTTC. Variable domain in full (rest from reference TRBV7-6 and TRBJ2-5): GAGVSQSPRYKVTKRGQDVALRCDPISGHVSLYWYRQALGQGPEFLTYFNYEAQQDKSGLPNDRFSAERPEGSISTLTIQRTEQRDSAMYRCASSWTGSGQETQYFGPGTRLLVL.

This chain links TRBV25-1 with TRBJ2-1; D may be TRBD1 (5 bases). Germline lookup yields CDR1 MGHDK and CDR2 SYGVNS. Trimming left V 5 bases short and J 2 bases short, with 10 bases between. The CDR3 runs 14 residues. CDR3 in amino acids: CASSPQGAYNEQFF. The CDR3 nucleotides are TGTGCCAGCAGTCCCCAGGGCGCCTACAATGAGCAGTTCTTC.